The source of this TCR beta chain is a study of shared clonotypes between healthy human individuals. In the CD4+ fraction, cells were divided into CD45RA+ naive and CD45RA-negative memory subsets. The assay was immunoSEQ multiplex PCR, and TCRdb's table has in-frame clones only and misses some. The sample has 400,000 to 600,000 clones; about 96% are singletons. V was cut by 6 bases and J by 5 bases, with 11 bases left in between. The CDR3 is 14 amino acids. Germline CDR1 MNHNY, CDR2 SVGAGI (reference sequence). Sequences were obtained from naive CD4+ T cells sorted from blood. The subset was: CD45RA+ positively selected. The receptor was derived from a woman in her thirties in good health. The J gene is TRBJ1-6, the V gene TRBV6-6; D is uncertain. CDR3 loop: CASRDQADNSPLHF. Written as DNA, the CDR3 is TGTGCCAGCAGAGATCAGGCTGATAATTCACCCCTCCACTTT.